Listed below are T cell receptor beta chains from one sample, sequenced in a study of blood T cell repertoires in COVID-19. Sequencing used immunoSEQ multiplex PCR; TCRdb keeps in-frame clones, though not all of them. Of more than 80,000 clones listed, roughly 90% are singletons. Sequences were obtained from peripheral blood. The receptors derive from a human donor with active COVID-19. The donor label of this sample is uncertain. The CDR3 runs from the conserved cysteine through the conserved F or W. A D gene is named only where the DNA matches it firmly. Expanded clones are given a class, and other clones once, few, many or no size at all.

D gene | J gene | V gene | clone size | CDR3 protein | CDR3 DNA
TRBD1 | TRBJ1-6 | TRBV19 | . | CASSLGGQGNSPLHF | TGTGCCAGTTCTCTGGGGGGACAGGGGAATTCACCCCTCCACTTT
. | TRBJ2-6 | TRBV5-8 | . | CASSPRLRGIESPVANVLTF | TGTGCCAGCAGCCCCCGCCTCCGCGGGATTGAAAGCCCTGTGGCCAACGTCCTGACTTTC
TRBD1 | TRBJ1-5 | TRBV12-5 | . | CASAFGQGQPQHF | TGTGCTAGTGCCTTCGGACAGGGCCAGCCCCAGCATTTT
TRBD1 | TRBJ1-1 | TRBV5-4 | . | CASSIGTGYPNTEAFF | TGTGCCAGCAGCATCGGGACAGGGTACCCTAACACTGAAGCTTTCTTT
TRBD1 | TRBJ1-4 | TRBV7-8 | . | CASSRDRVDTELFF | TGTGCCAGCAGCCGGGACAGGGTGGATACGGAACTGTTTTTT
TRBD1 | TRBJ1-4 | TRBV2 | . | CASSLINRGKLFF | TGTGCCAGCAGTCTTATAAACAGGGGAAAACTGTTTTTT
TRBD1 | TRBJ1-1 | TRBV5-1 | . | CASSLAGQGRNTEAFF | TGCGCCAGCAGCTTGGCGGGACAGGGGAGGAACACTGAAGCTTTCTTT
TRBD1 | TRBJ1-3 | TRBV29-1 | . | CSVAGDRGSGNTIYF | TGCAGCGTTGCCGGGGACAGGGGCTCTGGAAACACCATATATTTT
. | TRBJ1-2 | TRBV6-2/TRBV6-3 | once | CASSYGVTYGYTF | TGTGCCAGCAGTTACGGAGTGACCTATGGCTACACCTTC
. | TRBJ2-5 | TRBV12-3/TRBV12-4 | . | CASSFEGPETQYF | TGTGCCAGCAGTTTCGAGGGTCCAGAGACCCAGTACTTC
. | TRBJ1-5 | TRBV6-5 | . | CASSYSGRSNQPQHF | TGTGCCAGCAGTTACTCAGGGAGAAGCAATCAGCCCCAGCATTTT
TRBD1 | TRBJ1-1 | TRBV9 | . | CASSAPGQPNTEAFF | TGTGCCAGCAGCGCGCCGGGACAGCCTAACACTGAAGCTTTCTTT
. | TRBJ1-2 | TRBV5-5 | . | CASSLVPGVYGYTF | TGTGCCAGCAGCCTCGTTCCCGGGGTCTATGGCTACACCTTC
TRBD1 | TRBJ2-1 | TRBV6-5 | once | CASSAQGEQFF | TGTGCCAGCAGCGCACAGGGGGAGCAGTTCTTC
. | TRBJ1-2 | TRBV30 | . | CAWNQRGGVGYTF | TGTGCCTGGAACCAGAGGGGGGGCGTAGGCTACACCTTC
TRBD1 | TRBJ2-5 | TRBV11-3 | once | CASSSFSGQGETQYF | TGTGCCAGCAGCTCCTTCTCCGGACAGGGGGAGACCCAGTACTTC
. | TRBJ2-3 | TRBV7-3 | . | CASSIGQFTDTQYF | TGTGCCAGCAGCATAGGACAGTTCACAGATACGCAGTATTTT
. | TRBJ1-1 | TRBV5-8 | . | CASSFRAFNTEAFF | TGTGCCAGCAGCTTCCGCGCCTTCAACACTGAAGCTTTCTTT
TRBD2 | TRBJ2-3 | TRBV18 | once | CASSPPGGVRTDTQYF | TGTGCCAGCTCACCACCGGGGGGGGTGAGGACAGATACGCAGTATTTT
TRBD1 | TRBJ1-2 | TRBV11-2 | . | CASSLSPQGANYGYTF | TGTGCCAGCAGCTTATCACCGCAGGGGGCCAACTATGGCTACACCTTC
. | TRBJ2-7 | TRBV6-5 | once | CASRAPGEQYF | TGTGCCAGCAGGGCCCCGGGCGAGCAGTACTTC
. | TRBJ1-1 | TRBV18 | once | CASSPSGGGEAFF | TGTGCCAGCTCCCCCTCTGGGGGAGGTGAAGCTTTCTTT
. | TRBJ2-7 | TRBV10-3 | few | CAAGWAYEQYF | TGTGCCGCGGGTTGGGCCTACGAGCAGTACTTC
. | TRBJ2-2 | TRBV5-1 | few | CASSLQIPRNTGELFF | TGCGCCAGCAGCTTACAGATACCTCGAAACACCGGGGAGCTGTTTTTT
TRBD1 | TRBJ1-1 | TRBV7-9 | . | CASSSTGTANTEAFF | TGTGCCAGCAGCTCGACAGGGACCGCGAACACTGAAGCTTTCTTT
TRBD2 | TRBJ2-5 | TRBV7-9 | . | CASSPGRMTSGGETQYF | TGTGCCAGCAGCCCCGGGCGGATGACTAGCGGGGGTGAGACCCAGTACTTC
. | TRBJ2-1 | TRBV5-4 | . | CASSPLEGDEQFF | TGTGCCAGCAGCCCGCTAGAAGGCGATGAGCAGTTCTTC
TRBD1 | TRBJ1-1 | TRBV6-4 | once | CASRADRDDYTEAFF | TGTGCCAGCAGAGCAGACAGGGATGATTACACTGAAGCTTTCTTT
TRBD1 | TRBJ1-2 | TRBV6-6 | . | CASSPRDRGKDGYTF | TGTGCCAGCAGCCCCAGGGACAGGGGGAAGGACGGCTACACCTTC
TRBD2 | TRBJ2-3 | TRBV7-2 | . | CASSLVSGVTDTQYF | TGTGCCAGCAGCTTAGTTAGCGGGGTAACAGATACGCAGTATTTT
TRBD2 | TRBJ2-1 | TRBV5-4 | once | CASSPGLAGGNEQFF | TGTGCCAGCAGCCCGGGACTAGCGGGCGGCAATGAGCAGTTCTTC
. | TRBJ2-7 | TRBV7-6 | . | CASSIDRTYEQYF | TGTGCCAGCAGCATAGACAGAACCTACGAGCAGTACTTC
TRBD1 | TRBJ1-5 | TRBV6-5 | . | CAIQTGAGQPQHF | TGTGCCATCCAGACAGGGGCGGGTCAGCCCCAGCATTTT
. | TRBJ1-5 | TRBV15 | . | CATSRVAGPGSNQPQHF | TGTGCCACCAGCAGAGTGGCAGGGCCTGGAAGCAATCAGCCCCAGCATTTT
. | TRBJ1-2 | TRBV28 | . | CASSFEVGGYGYTF | TGTGCCAGCAGTTTCGAGGTCGGGGGCTATGGCTACACCTTC
TRBD1 | TRBJ2-7 | TRBV4-1 | . | CASSQAPDRVREQYF | TGCGCCAGCAGCCAAGCCCCGGACAGGGTTCGGGAGCAGTACTTC
. | TRBJ2-1 | TRBV3-1/TRBV3-2 | once | CASRRGGDRGNEQFF | TGTGCCAGCAGACGCGGGGGAGACAGGGGCAATGAGCAGTTCTTC
. | TRBJ1-2 | TRBV27 | . | CASSFGQGYYGYTF | TGTGCCAGCAGTTTTGGTCAGGGATACTATGGCTACACCTTC
TRBD2 | TRBJ2-2 | TRBV2 | . | CASRPQRGGHGGELFF | TGTGCCAGCAGGCCGCAGCGGGGGGGCCATGGCGGGGAGCTGTTTTTT
. | TRBJ1-2 | TRBV6-5 | . | CASSYADSYGYTF | TGTGCCAGCAGTTACGCTGACAGCTATGGCTACACCTTC
. | TRBJ1-2 | TRBV5-6 | . | CASSLISAGAVTEGYTF | TGTGCCAGCAGCTTGATTTCCGCAGGGGCTGTAACGGAGGGCTACACCTTC
TRBD2 | TRBJ2-1 | TRBV19 | once | CASSPTSGGAYNEQFF | TGTGCCAGTAGTCCGACTAGCGGGGGGGCCTACAATGAGCAGTTCTTC
. | TRBJ2-5 | TRBV18 | . | CASSPPVGAQETQYF | TGTGCCAGCTCACCACCCGTGGGGGCCCAAGAGACCCAGTACTTC
TRBD2 | TRBJ2-1 | TRBV7-2 | . | CASSLRRGGLNEQFF | TGTGCCAGCAGCTTAAGGCGGGGGGGCCTCAATGAGCAGTTCTTC
. | TRBJ1-5 | TRBV6-5 | . | CASRWDNNQPQHF | TGTGCCAGCAGATGGGACAATAATCAGCCCCAGCATTTT
TRBD1 | TRBJ1-1 | TRBV3-1/TRBV3-2 | . | CASSHEIGQGWMTEAFF | TGTGCCAGCAGCCATGAAATTGGACAGGGTTGGATGACTGAAGCTTTCTTT
TRBD2 | TRBJ2-4 | TRBV19 | . | CASSSPGGPKNIQYF | TGTGCCAGTAGTAGCCCGGGGGGGCCCAAAAACATTCAGTACTTC
TRBD2 | TRBJ2-1 | TRBV6-2/TRBV6-3 | . | CASRPSGGVYNEQFF | TGTGCCAGCAGACCTAGCGGGGGGGTATACAATGAGCAGTTCTTC
. | TRBJ2-3 | TRBV4-1 | . | CASSQDPATQYF | TGCGCCAGCAGCCAAGATCCAGCGACGCAGTATTTT
. | TRBJ1-2 | TRBV19 | once | CASSIVVNYGYTF | TGTGCCAGTAGTATCGTTGTCAACTATGGCTACACCTTC
. | TRBJ1-2 | TRBV5-1 | . | CASGLNVAGNYGYTF | TGCGCCAGCGGGCTTAATGTGGCAGGCAACTATGGCTACACCTTC
TRBD1 | TRBJ2-2 | TRBV19 | . | CARNLQGADTGELFF | TGTGCCAGAAATTTACAGGGGGCAGACACCGGGGAGCTGTTTTTT